The sequence of this TCR beta chain was determined in a study of blood T cell repertoires in COVID-19. At the level of the study: The United States, Italy and Spain supplied acute and convalescent COVID-19 samples. From T cells, B-cell-depleted T cells, or PBMCs came the material, which was cDNA or gDNA.

Per the original data handling: Estimation of nucleated cell counts relied on the amplification of reference gene primers. Some clones are missing from TCRdb's copy, which holds only in-frame ones; the method was immunoSEQ multiplex PCR. V and J calls and clone size are as listed in that table; D and trimming were resolved from the DNA. The data hold roughly 190,000 clones, with around 84% observed a single time. With 5 bases removed from V and 6 bases from J, the gap between germline ends came to 9 bases. CDR1 is MNHEY and CDR2 is SVGAGI in the germline V gene. The CDR3 length is 12 residues. Sequencing used peripheral blood. The TCR comes from a man aged 25 to 40 with active or convalescent COVID-19. This chain uses TRBV6-5 with TRBJ2-3; D not resolved. DNA for the CDR3: TGTGCCAGCAGTCTAAATACGGATACGCAGTATTTT. It translates to CASSLNTDTQYF.